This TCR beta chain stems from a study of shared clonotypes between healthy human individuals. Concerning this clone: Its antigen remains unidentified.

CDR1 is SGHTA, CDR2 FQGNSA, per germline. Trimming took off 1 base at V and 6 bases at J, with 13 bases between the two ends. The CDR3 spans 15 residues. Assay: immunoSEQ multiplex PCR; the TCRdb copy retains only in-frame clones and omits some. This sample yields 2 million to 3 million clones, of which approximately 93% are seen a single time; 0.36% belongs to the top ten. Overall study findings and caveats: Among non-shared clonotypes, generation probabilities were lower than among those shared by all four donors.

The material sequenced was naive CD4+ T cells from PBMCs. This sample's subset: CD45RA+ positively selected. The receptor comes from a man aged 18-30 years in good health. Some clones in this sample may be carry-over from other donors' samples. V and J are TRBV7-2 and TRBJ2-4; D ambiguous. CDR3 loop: CASSLVGSSGNIQYF. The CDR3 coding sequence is TGTGCCAGCAGCTTAGTAGGCAGTTCCGGAAACATTCAGTACTTC.